A single sample is the source of the 14 T cell receptor beta chains below, sequenced in a study of T-cell memory formation after mild COVID-19. TCRdb called the 5' RACE reads again in MiXCR, with one record for every CDR3 protein. Of 150,000 to 200,000 distinct CDR3 sequences listed, more than 15% are singletons. Source material: PBMCs or a T cell subset sorted from them (not recorded which). The receptors originated from an adult woman who had mild COVID-19 (a few samples of this study predate the infection). Cell type and time point are not known.

This chain joins TRBV29-1 and TRBJ2-4; TRBD1 is a possible D gene (5 bases). CDR1 is SQVTM, CDR2 ANQGSEA, per germline. This CDR3 is 14 amino acids long. V lost 6 bases and J lost 3, with 15 bases in between. The CDR3 region has the DNA TGCAGCGTCGTAAGGGGATTGGGCAAAAACATTCAGTACTTC. Translation gives CSVVRGLGKNIQYF.

This clonotype was recorded a few times. CDR3 amino acids: CAISEGPMNTEAFF. CDR3 bases: TGTGCCATCAGTGAAGGACCCATGAACACTGAAGCTTTCTTT. The chain carries TRBV10-3 and TRBJ1-1, with D uncertain. Germline CDR1 ENHRY, CDR2 SYGVKD. The length of the CDR3 is 14 residues. V lost 3 bases, J lost 0 bases, and 8 bases lay in between.

This clonotype was counted between two and nine times. The chain is built from TRBV10-3 and TRBJ1-1, with 7 bases lining up with TRBD1. The CDR3 is made up of 15 amino acids. V was clipped by 6 bases and J by 2 bases; unmatched bases: 9. Per the germline V gene, CDR1 is ENHRY and CDR2 is SYGVKD. The CDR3 region has the DNA TGTGCCATCAGGCCGGGGGGACAGCGAAACACTGAAGCTTTCTTT. Translated: CAIRPGGQRNTEAFF.

The CDR3 coding sequence is TGTGCCACCAGCTGGGAGCTAGCAGAGACCCAGTACTTC. This sequence encodes CATSWELAETQYF. V and J are TRBV15 and TRBJ2-5, with D tentatively TRBD2 (5 bases). Germline V gene sequence: CDR1 LNHNV, CDR2 YYDKDF (reference sequence). The CDR3 loop spans 13 amino acids. V was cut by 5 bases and J by 4 bases, with 11 bases left in between.

At least ten counts were recorded for this clonotype. The chain has TRBV3-1 and TRBJ2-7; D might be TRBD1 (6 bases). The germline V and J ends were trimmed by 0 bases and 5 bases, with 20 bases remaining between them. CDR3 length equals 17 residues. Germline V gene lookup returns CDR1 LGHDT and CDR2 YNNKEL (reference sequence). CDR3 region: CASSQDLIQGYRNEQYF. DNA for the CDR3: TGTGCCAGCAGCCAAGACTTGATACAGGGATATCGCAACGAGCAGTACTTC.

This clonotype was counted only a few times. The chain couples TRBV5-1 to TRBJ2-3, with a tentative D call TRBD2 (7 bases). The CDR3 runs 15 residues. CDR1 is SGHRS, CDR2 YFSETQ, per germline. V dropped 5 bases and J dropped 2 bases, with 15 bases sitting between them. CDR3 DNA sequence: TGCGCCAGCAGTGAGGCGGGGGCACCCACAGATACGCAGTATTTT. Translating gives CASSEAGAPTDTQYF.

This clonotype has more than one count but fewer than ten. V and J are TRBV7-6 and TRBJ1-2, with unresolved D. The CDR3 has 15 residues. Germline lookup yields CDR1 SGHVS and CDR2 FNYEAQ. The V and J ends lost 1 base and 0 bases respectively, with 9 bases between them. CDR3 in DNA: TGTGCCAGCAGCTTAGGTAGCGGAGCTAACTATGGCTACACCTTC. Protein sequence: CASSLGSGANYGYTF.

The J gene is TRBJ1-2, the V gene TRBV6-2 or TRBV6-3; TRBD1 matches at 8 bases. V was clipped by 2 bases and J by 4 bases; unmatched bases: 12. Germline loops: CDR1 MNHEY, CDR2 SVGEGT. The CDR3 spans 17 residues. Written as DNA, the CDR3 is TGTGCCAGCAGTTACCTCGCGGACAGGGAGGCTGGCTATGGCTACACCTTC. Translated, it gives CASSYLADREAGYGYTF.

This clonotype was seen more than once but under ten times. The chain couples TRBV12-3 or TRBV12-4 to TRBJ2-5; maybe TRBD2 (6 bases). Trimming cost V 5 bases and J 5 bases, with 18 bases left between them. The CDR3 is 15 amino acids. Here the CDR3 reads CASSAGTQASETQYF. The CDR3 DNA follows: TGTGCCAGCAGTGCCGGGACTCAGGCCTCGGAGACCCAGTACTTC.

The V gene is TRBV11-2, the J gene TRBJ2-4; D assignment may be TRBD1 or TRBD2 (6 bases each). From germline, CDR1 is SGHAT and CDR2 FQNNGV. With 1 base removed from V and 2 bases from J, the gap between germline ends came to 27 bases. The CDR3 is made up of 21 amino acids. This CDR3 is CASSLVQGRRAGGGTKNIQYF. CDR3 nucleotide sequence: TGTGCCAGCAGCTTAGTTCAGGGACGCCGGGCCGGGGGCGGTACCAAAAACATTCAGTACTTC.

This clonotype has only a few counts. This sequence joins TRBV7-3 and TRBJ1-1, with D unresolved. V shed 2 bases and J shed 1 base, with 8 bases lying between them. The CDR3 is 14 amino acids. Germline V gene sequence: CDR1 SGHTA, CDR2 FQGTGA. CDR3 nucleotide sequence: TGTGCCAGCAGCTTACAGCCGCCGAACACTGAAGCTTTCTTT. Encoded protein: CASSLQPPNTEAFF.

The table lists this clonotype with a few counts. The chain joins TRBV2 to TRBJ2-6; D is ambiguous. Per germline, CDR1 SNHLY and CDR2 FYNNEI. V lost 6 bases and J lost 4, with 13 bases in between. The CDR3 contains 15 residues. The CDR3, as DNA: TGTGCCAGCAGCTCCACCGCCGTAGGGGCCAACGTCCTGACTTTC. Translating gives CASSSTAVGANVLTF.

The gene calls are TRBV6-5 and TRBJ2-7, with D perhaps matching TRBD2 (5 bases). The length of the CDR3 is 13 residues. V lost 9 bases, J lost 3 bases, and 15 bases lay in between. Looked up from germline, CDR1 is MNHEY and CDR2 is SVGAGI. Here the CDR3 DNA reads TGTGCCAGTTTACGAAGAGGAGGCTACGAGCAGTACTTC. It yields the protein CASLRRGGYEQYF.

V and J are TRBV14 and TRBJ2-1; D gene uncertain. Per the germline V gene, CDR1 is SGHDN and CDR2 is FVKESK. V dropped 1 base and J dropped 13 bases, with 8 bases sitting between them. This CDR3 is 11 amino acids long. Here the CDR3 reads CASSQGQRQFF. CDR3 nucleotide sequence: TGTGCCAGCAGCCAAGGTCAGAGACAGTTCTTC.